The 21 T cell receptor beta chains reported below all come from one sample, sequenced in a study of beta chain features in type 1 diabetes. As every portion of the isolated RNA was reverse transcribed, the sequencing read expressed TCRB transcripts. Repertoires were generated with immunoSEQ multiplex PCR, while TCRdb's copy carries only in-frame clones and drops some. The sample records over 300,000 clones, roughly 8% being singletons. Input material: central memory CD4+ T cells from blood. These receptors were collected from a woman younger than 35 in good health.

This rearrangement joins TRBV7-8 to TRBJ2-1; tentatively, D is TRBD1 (5 bases). Trimming removed 0 bases from V and 9 bases from J, with 9 bases in between. This CDR3 is 13 amino acids long. Per germline, CDR1 SGHVS and CDR2 FQNEAQ. CDR3 coding DNA: TGTGCCAGCAGCTTAGCACACCAGGGTGAGCAGTTCTTC. Translation gives CASSLAHQGEQFF.

The table lists this clone with many counts. The chain joins TRBV13 to TRBJ1-2, with D possibly being TRBD1 (5 bases). The germline CDR1 and CDR2 sequences are PRHDT and FYEKMQ (reference sequence). The CDR3 length is 13 residues. The V gene lost 3 bases and the J gene lost 6 bases, with 11 bases spanning the gap. The CDR3 DNA reads TGTGCCAGCAGCTTGGGACGGGAGAATGGCTACACCTTC. It codes for CASSLGRENGYTF.

There are a few counts of this clone. This chain joins TRBV2 and TRBJ1-4; D not certain. CDR1 is SNHLY and CDR2 is FYNNEI in the germline V gene. V shed 4 bases and J shed 8 bases, with 14 bases lying between them. The CDR3 sequence is 14 residues long. CDR3 nucleotides: TGTGCCAGCAGTGCGAGGAGATGGGAGGAAAAACTGTTTTTT. As protein: CASSARRWEEKLFF.

The chain has TRBV4-1 and TRBJ1-6; 7 bases are shared with TRBD1. The CDR3 is 17 amino acids. The germline gives CDR1 MGHRA, CDR2 YSYEKL. V dropped 4 bases and J dropped 7; count of bases not matched to a gene: 13. CDR3 sequence reads: CASSLRRPGTENSPLHF. The CDR3 nucleotides are TGCGCCAGCAGCCTAAGGAGACCGGGGACAGAGAATTCACCCCTCCACTTT.

This clone occurred a few times. The chain links TRBV6-1 to TRBJ2-1; the D is unclear. The CDR3 length is 15 residues. Per germline, CDR1 MNHNS and CDR2 SASEGT. Trimming shortened V by 6 bases and J by 0 bases, and 12 bases separated the two germline ends. The CDR3 loop is CASSNSESSYNEQFF. CDR3 in DNA: TGTGCCAGCAGCAACAGTGAAAGCTCCTACAATGAGCAGTTCTTC.

This clone showed up just a few times. The rearrangement uses TRBV10-1 and TRBJ1-1; D is unclear. The CDR3 is 13 residues long. Germline V gene lookup returns CDR1 WNHNN and CDR2 SYGVQD (reference sequence). Trimming took off 3 bases at V and 1 base at J, with 6 bases between the two ends. CDR3 bases: TGCGCCAGCAGTGATGAAAAGAACACTGAAGCTTTCTTT. Its translation is CASSDEKNTEAFF.

In this sample, this clone turned up a few times. The chain has TRBV5-6 and TRBJ2-5, with 8 bases fitting TRBD1. Per the germline V gene, CDR1 is SGHDT and CDR2 is YYEEEE. V gave up 0 bases and J gave up 1 base; unmatched junction bases: 8. There are 17 residues in the CDR3. CDR3: CASSLETGAMLQETQYF. The CDR3 bases are TGTGCCAGCAGCTTGGAGACAGGGGCCATGCTCCAAGAGACCCAGTACTTC. Together with reference TRBV5-6 and TRBJ2-5, the CDR3 gives the full variable domain: DAGVTQSPTHLIKTRGQQVTLRCSPKSGHDTVSWYQQALGQGPQFIFQYYEEEERQRGNFPDRFSGHQFPNYSSELNVNALLLGDSALYLCASSLETGAMLQETQYFGPGTRLLVL.

This clone was seen a few times. The chain recombines TRBV5-1 with TRBJ2-3, with 7 bases aligning to TRBD2. V dropped 7 bases and J dropped 5; count of bases not matched to a gene: 10. The length of the CDR3 is 14 residues. Germline assignment: CDR1 SGHRS and CDR2 YFSETQ. The CDR3, as DNA: TGCGCCAGCCAAAGGGCGGGGGTTCTAGATACGCAGTATTTT. Translation: CASQRAGVLDTQYF.

This clone was seen ten or more times. The genes are TRBV7-2 and TRBJ2-5; tentatively, D is TRBD1 (6 bases). CDR1 and CDR2 from the germline V gene are SGHTA and FQGNSA. The CDR3 is 15 amino acids. Trimming left V 3 bases short and J 5 bases short, with 16 bases between. For the CDR3, the DNA is TGTGCCAGCAGCTTGAACAGGGCAAAAGGGGAGACCCAGTACTTC. This sequence encodes CASSLNRAKGETQYF. Full variable domain (outside the CDR3, taken from reference TRBV7-2 and TRBJ2-5): GAGVSQSPSNKVTEKGKDVELRCDPISGHTALYWYRQSLGQGLEFLIYFQGNSAPDKSGLPSDRFSAERTGGSVSTLTIQRTQQEDSAVYLCASSLNRAKGETQYFGPGTRLLVL.

This clone came up many times. The genes are TRBV7-2 and TRBJ2-4, with D unclear. The CDR3 consists of 12 residues. Trimming cost V 1 base and J 7 bases, with 5 bases left between them. Germline CDR1 and CDR2: SGHTA and FQGNSA. The CDR3 DNA follows: TGTGCCAGCAGCTTAGTTCGGAACATTCAGTACTTC. This sequence encodes CASSLVRNIQYF.

The chain combines TRBV5-4 with TRBJ2-1, with D possibly matching TRBD1 (6 bases). The V and J ends lost 4 bases and 0 bases respectively, with 17 bases between them. The CDR3 has 17 residues. Germline CDR1 and CDR2: SGHNT and YYREEE (reference sequence). The CDR3 region is CASSDRDRSSSYNEQFF. The CDR3, as DNA: TGTGCCAGCAGCGACCGCGACAGGTCAAGCTCCTACAATGAGCAGTTCTTC.

The chain recombines TRBV2 with TRBJ2-7; 7 bases match TRBD1. Germline trimming cut 8 bases from V and 3 bases from J; bases unmatched to any gene: 7. There are 13 residues in the CDR3. Germline-derived CDR1 and CDR2 are SNHLY and FYNNEI. CDR3 DNA: TGTGCCAGCGTGGAACAGGGGTTCTACGAGCAGTACTTC. It translates to CASVEQGFYEQYF.

There are a few counts of this clone. This chain uses TRBV7-3 with TRBJ2-7; D gene ambiguous. Trimming left V 0 bases short and J 5 bases short, with 11 bases between. From germline, CDR1 is SGHTA and CDR2 FQGTGA. This CDR3 region has 14 residues. The CDR3 sequence: CASSLTSRSHEQYF. CDR3 sequence (DNA): TGTGCCAGCAGCTTAACTTCGAGAAGTCACGAGCAGTACTTC.

The genes are TRBV19 and TRBJ1-5; D may be TRBD1 (5 bases). V shed 2 bases and J shed 0 bases, with 11 bases lying between them. Germline V CDR1 and CDR2: LNHDA, SQIVND (reference sequence). The CDR3 is 16 residues long. CDR3 sequence (DNA): TGTGCCAGTAGTATATGGGACCTGGTTAGCAATCAGCCCCAGCATTTT. The encoded protein is CASSIWDLVSNQPQHF.

V is TRBV19 and J is TRBJ2-7; TRBD1 matches 9 bases. The germline gives CDR1 LNHDA, CDR2 SQIVND (reference sequence). V shed 5 bases, J shed 3 bases, and the junction held 8 bases outside the gene matches. This CDR3 region has 15 residues. The chain's CDR3 is CASSPGQGSFYEQYF. The CDR3 bases are TGTGCCAGTAGTCCGGGACAGGGTTCTTTCTACGAGCAGTACTTC.

The CDR3 is CASSYSGRGGGNQPQHF. The CDR3 nucleotides read TGTGCCAGCAGTTACTCGGGCAGGGGAGGGGGCAATCAGCCCCAGCATTTT. The rearrangement uses TRBV2 and TRBJ1-5, with a weak D call TRBD1 (6 bases). Trimming stripped 5 bases from V and 2 bases from J, with 19 bases between. CDR3 length: 17 residues. CDR1 and CDR2 from the germline V gene are SNHLY and FYNNEI.

This clone was seen a handful of times. This chain uses TRBV13 with TRBJ2-4; 7 bases are shared with TRBD2. V dropped 7 bases and J dropped 1; count of bases not matched to a gene: 10. The CDR3 contains 16 residues. Per germline, CDR1 PRHDT and CDR2 FYEKMQ (reference sequence). The CDR3 loop reads CASTITGLNAKNIQYF. Written as DNA, the CDR3 is TGTGCCAGCACCATAACGGGACTAAACGCCAAAAACATTCAGTACTTC. Full variable domain (rest looked up from reference TRBV13 and TRBJ2-4): AAGVIQSPRHLIKEKRETATLKCYPIPRHDTVYWYQQGPGQDPQFLISFYEKMQSDKGSIPDRFSAQQFSDYHSELNMSSLELGDSALYFCASTITGLNAKNIQYFGAGTRLSVL.

J is TRBJ2-3 and V is TRBV5-1; TRBD2 matches at 7 bases. The J segment lost 2 bases and the V segment lost 1 base, leaving 4 bases of the junction unmatched. The CDR3 totals 15 residues. CDR1 and CDR2 from the germline V gene are SGHRS and YFSETQ. The CDR3 reads CASSLQRDPTDTQYF. The CDR3, as DNA: TGCGCCAGCAGCTTGCAGCGGGACCCCACAGATACGCAGTATTTT.

The genes are TRBV7-2 and TRBJ1-2; TRBD1 might be the D (6 bases). Germline values: CDR1 SGHTA, CDR2 FQGNSA. With 9 bases removed from V and 4 bases from J, the gap between germline ends came to 18 bases. The CDR3 totals 14 residues. CDR3 protein: CASSSYNRAYGYTF. CDR3 DNA sequence: TGTGCCAGTAGCAGCTACAACAGGGCCTATGGCTACACCTTC.

This clone appeared many times. V and J are TRBV28 and TRBJ2-1; D not certain. CDR3 length: 11 amino acids. CDR1 and CDR2 (germline): MDHEN, SYDVKM. Trimming took off 2 bases at V and 8 bases at J, with 4 bases between the two ends. CDR3 loop: CASSLNYEQFF. CDR3 coding DNA: TGTGCCAGCAGTTTAAACTATGAGCAGTTCTTC.

In its sample, this clone was seen many times. The chain links TRBV2 to TRBJ2-2; D is undetermined. CDR1 and CDR2 from the germline V gene are SNHLY and FYNNEI. Trimming removed 6 bases from V and 6 bases from J, with 17 bases in between. This CDR3 is 15 amino acids long. As DNA, the CDR3 is TGTGCCAGCAGAGTGGCGCAGATTGGTGCCGGGGAGCTGTTTTTT. Translating gives CASRVAQIGAGELFF. Variable domain in full (rest from reference TRBV2 and TRBJ2-2): EPEVTQTPSHQVTQMGQEVILRCVPISNHLYFYWYRQILGQKVEFLVSFYNNEISEKSEIFDDQFSVERPDGSNFTLKIRSTKLEDSAMYFCASRVAQIGAGELFFGEGSRLTVL.